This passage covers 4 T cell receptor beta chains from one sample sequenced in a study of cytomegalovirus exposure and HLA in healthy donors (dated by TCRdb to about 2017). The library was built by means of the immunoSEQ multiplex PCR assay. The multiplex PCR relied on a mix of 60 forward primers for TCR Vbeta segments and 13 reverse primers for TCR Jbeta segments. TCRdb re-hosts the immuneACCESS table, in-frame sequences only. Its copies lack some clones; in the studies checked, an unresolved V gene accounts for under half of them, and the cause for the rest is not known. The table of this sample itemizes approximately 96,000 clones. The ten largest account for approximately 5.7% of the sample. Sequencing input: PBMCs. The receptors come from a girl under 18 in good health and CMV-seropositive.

The CDR3 spells CASTSGLAGEETQYF. DNA for the CDR3: TGTGCCAGCACCTCGGGACTAGCGGGGGAAGAGACCCAGTACTTC. J is TRBJ2-5 and V is TRBV28, with 14 bases identical to TRBD2. The CDR3 has 15 amino acids. Germline values: CDR1 MDHEN, CDR2 SYDVKM. The ends lost 7 bases at V and 3 bases at J; junction bases unmatched: 4.

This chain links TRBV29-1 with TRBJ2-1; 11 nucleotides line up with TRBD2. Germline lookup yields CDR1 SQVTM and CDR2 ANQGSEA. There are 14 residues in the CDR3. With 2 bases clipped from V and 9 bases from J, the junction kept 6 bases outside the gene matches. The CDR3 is CSVELAGGIPEQFF. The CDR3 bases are TGCAGCGTTGAACTAGCGGGGGGTATCCCTGAGCAGTTCTTC.

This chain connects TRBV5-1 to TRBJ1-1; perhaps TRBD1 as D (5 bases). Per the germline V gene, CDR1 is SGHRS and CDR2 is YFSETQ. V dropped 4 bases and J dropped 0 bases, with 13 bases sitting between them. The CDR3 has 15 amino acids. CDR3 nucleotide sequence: TGCGCCAGCAGCCTCCGGACAAAATTGAACACTGAAGCTTTCTTT. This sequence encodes CASSLRTKLNTEAFF.

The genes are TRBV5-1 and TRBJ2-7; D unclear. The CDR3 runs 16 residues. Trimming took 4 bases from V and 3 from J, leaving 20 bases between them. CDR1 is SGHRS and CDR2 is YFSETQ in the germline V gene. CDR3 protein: CASSQGMGRPVYEQYV. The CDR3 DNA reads TGCGCCAGCAGCCAAGGAATGGGCAGGCCGGTCTACGAGCAGTACGTC.